Sequencing of this TCR beta chain was carried out in a study of T cell repertoires in cytomegalovirus infection (dated by TCRdb to about 2019). Context from the whole study: Alongside well-studied HLA-B-restricted epitopes, the peptide stimulations were aimed at recently identified HLA-C-restricted CMV epitopes, whose presentation resists viral immunomodulation. Donor HLA type was relevant to the analysis, as public TCR beta signatures indicated carriage of CMV infection together with the matching HLA type. Overall study outcomes, separate from this receptor: In the ex vivo response, HLA-C-restricted CMV-specific TCR beta clonotypes were dominant, and in two of eight donors the single most frequent clonotype came from this HLA-C-restricted group. In both this cohort and an independent roughly 330-donor cohort, the cumulative frequency of public TCR beta family members distinguished carriers of CMV infection plus the relevant HLA type.

The CDR3, cysteine through phenylalanine, is 16 amino acids long. Only the CDR3 part of the read is kept: 48 bases, read in frame from the first base. The germline V gene provides CDR1 MDHEN and CDR2 SYDVKM. Trimming removed 4 bases from V and 4 bases from J, leaving 19 bases between the germline ends. The treatment or condition label, read with the paper, signifies: in vitro stimulation with specific CMV peptide epitopes to enrich CMV-specific T cells. The reads were generated on an Illumina HiSeq 1500. Using fastp at Q25 and MiXCR, TCRdb reprocessed the public reads and kept productive beta chains. Rows with one shared CDR3 protein collapse into an entry with the most common genes and DNA. A total of some 480,000 distinct CDR3 sequences appear in this sample, roughly a third of them only once. The top ten clones comprise 17% of the sample. Concerning this clonotype itself: Its antigen remains undetermined. Per-base qualities were not stored, and no clone one base away is much larger.

This receptor was obtained from a human donor in good health (CMV status not recorded). Some clones in this sample may be carry-over from other donors' samples. Sequences were derived from cultured PBMCs, sampled from culture after CMV antigen stimulation. The rearranged chain carries TRBV28 and TRBJ1-2; a tentative D match to TRBD1 spans 6 bases. The nucleotides read TGTGCCAGCAGTTACAGGGTGACTCCTGTCGGCTATGGCTACACCTTC. Its protein reads: CASSYRVTPVGYGYTF.